Listed below are T cell receptor beta chains from one sample, sequenced in a study of T cell changes during pregnancy in multiple sclerosis. The method was immunoSEQ multiplex PCR; TCRdb's version includes in-frame clones alone and lacks a portion of them. The table lists 60,000 to 90,000 clones, around nine tenths of them singletons, with 1.5% to 2% in the top ten. The sequenced sample was peripheral blood, obtained in the first trimester of pregnancy. Source of these receptors: a female donor in good health, enrolled as a control in a pregnancy study. The CDR3 runs from the conserved cysteine through the conserved F or W. Size tells how often a clone was seen (once, few, many) or the class of an expanded clone, and some rows leave it out.

V | size | CDR3
TRBV27 | NA | CASSLSPSGHAYEQYF
TRBV29-1 | once | CSVFQSSAKNTGELFF
TRBV7-9 | NA | CASSPGLAGESNEQYF
TRBV6-1 | NA | CASSHPGQAQETQYF
TRBV28 | NA | CASSSIRQGAVETQYF
TRBV11-2 | NA | CASTLGENIQYF
TRBV7-9 | NA | CASSLAGGDNEQFF
TRBV19 | NA | CASRNWTRGNTEAFF
TRBV30 | NA | CAWSPPGGNTIYF
TRBV19 | NA | CASSIASGPTYEQYF
TRBV27 | NA | CASTSHAGEETQYF
TRBV25-1 | NA | CASPGDRSYEQYF
TRBV29-1 | NA | CSLADGTGQETQYF
TRBV7-6 | NA | CASSLGQDYGYTF
TRBV2 | NA | CASSEASSGSETQYF
TRBV10-3 | few | CAISEGAGGPFGTDTQYF
TRBV11-2 | NA | CASSSRSSTEAFF
TRBV6-4 | NA | CASSELAGEPNEQFF
TRBV30 | NA | CAWSGGKGITRNTIYF